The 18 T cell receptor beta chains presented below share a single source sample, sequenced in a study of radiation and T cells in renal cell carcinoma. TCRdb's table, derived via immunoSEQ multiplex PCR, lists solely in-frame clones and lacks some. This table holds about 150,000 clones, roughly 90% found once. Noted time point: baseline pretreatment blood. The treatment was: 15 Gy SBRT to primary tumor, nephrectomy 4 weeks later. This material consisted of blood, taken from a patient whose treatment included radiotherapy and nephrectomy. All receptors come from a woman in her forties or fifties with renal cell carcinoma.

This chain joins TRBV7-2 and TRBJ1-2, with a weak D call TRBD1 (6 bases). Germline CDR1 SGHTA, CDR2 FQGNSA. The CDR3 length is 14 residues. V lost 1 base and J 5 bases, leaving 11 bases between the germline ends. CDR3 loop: CASSLGGHLYGYTF. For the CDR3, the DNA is TGTGCCAGCAGCTTAGGGGGACATTTGTATGGCTACACCTTC. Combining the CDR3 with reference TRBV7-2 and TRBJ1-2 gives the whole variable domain GAGVSQSPSNKVTEKGKDVELRCDPISGHTALYWYRQSLGQGLEFLIYFQGNSAPDKSGLPSDRFSAERTGGSVSTLTIQRTQQEDSAVYLCASSLGGHLYGYTFGSGTRLTVV.

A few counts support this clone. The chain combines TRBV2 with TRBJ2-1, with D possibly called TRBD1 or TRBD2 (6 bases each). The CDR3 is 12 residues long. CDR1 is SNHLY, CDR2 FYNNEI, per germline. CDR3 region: CAGGGQRYEQFF. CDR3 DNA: TGTGCAGGAGGGGGGCAGCGGTATGAGCAGTTCTTC.

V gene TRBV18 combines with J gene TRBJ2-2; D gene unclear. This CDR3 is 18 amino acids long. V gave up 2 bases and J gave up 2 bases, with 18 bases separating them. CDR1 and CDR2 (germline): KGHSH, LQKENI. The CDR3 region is CASSPATISSLNTGELFF. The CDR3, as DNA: TGTGCCAGCTCACCAGCGACAATCTCTTCATTAAACACCGGGGAGCTGTTTTTT.

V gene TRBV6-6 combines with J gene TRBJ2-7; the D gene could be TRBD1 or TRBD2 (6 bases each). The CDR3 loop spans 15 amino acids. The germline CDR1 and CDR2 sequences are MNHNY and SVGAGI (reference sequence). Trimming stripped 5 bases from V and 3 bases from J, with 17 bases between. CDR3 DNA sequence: TGTGCCAGCAGTCCATACAACCGGGGGCACTACGAGCAGTACTTC. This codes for CASSPYNRGHYEQYF.

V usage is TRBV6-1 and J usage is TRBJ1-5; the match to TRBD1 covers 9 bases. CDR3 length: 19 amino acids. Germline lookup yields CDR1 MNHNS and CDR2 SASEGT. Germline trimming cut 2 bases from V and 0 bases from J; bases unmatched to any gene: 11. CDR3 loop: CASSELGQGFPYSNQPQHF. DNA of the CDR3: TGTGCCAGCAGTGAACTTGGACAGGGGTTCCCCTATAGCAATCAGCCCCAGCATTTT.

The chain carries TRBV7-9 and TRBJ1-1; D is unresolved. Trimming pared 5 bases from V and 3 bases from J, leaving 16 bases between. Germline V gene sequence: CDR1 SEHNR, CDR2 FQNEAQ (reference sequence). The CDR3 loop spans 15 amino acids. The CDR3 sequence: CASSPMVGRDTEAFF. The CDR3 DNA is TGTGCCAGCAGCCCCATGGTAGGCAGAGACACTGAAGCTTTCTTT.

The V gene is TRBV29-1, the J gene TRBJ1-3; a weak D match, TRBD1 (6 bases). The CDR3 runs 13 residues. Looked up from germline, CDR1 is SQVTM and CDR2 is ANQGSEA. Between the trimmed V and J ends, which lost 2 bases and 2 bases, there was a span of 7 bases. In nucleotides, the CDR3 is TGCAGCGTTGAACAGGGGACTGGAAACACCATATATTTT. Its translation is CSVEQGTGNTIYF.

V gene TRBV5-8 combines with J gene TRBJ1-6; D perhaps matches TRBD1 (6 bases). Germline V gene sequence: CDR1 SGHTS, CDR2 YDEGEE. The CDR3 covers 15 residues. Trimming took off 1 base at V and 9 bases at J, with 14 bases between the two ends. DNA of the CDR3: TGTGCCAGCAGCTTGATCAGGGGCAGGGGTTCACCCCTCCACTTT. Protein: CASSLIRGRGSPLHF.

CDR3 coding DNA: TGTGCCAGTAGTATAGGAGAGGGGGCCACTGAAGCTTTCTTT. Its translation: CASSIGEGATEAFF. The chain joins TRBV19 to TRBJ1-1; 7 nucleotides match TRBD1. The germline CDR1 and CDR2 sequences are LNHDA and SQIVND (reference sequence). V shed 1 base and J 4 bases; nucleotides not matched to a gene: 3. The CDR3 contains 14 residues.

CDR3 nucleotide sequence: TGTGCCAGCAGTGAGACAGGGATGGTCAATGAGCAGTTCTTC. Its translation: CASSETGMVNEQFF. The rearrangement uses TRBV6-1 and TRBJ2-1, with 7 bases matching TRBD1. The CDR3 length is 14 residues. Germline values: CDR1 MNHNS, CDR2 SASEGT. Trimming at V came to 3 bases and at J to 6 bases, leaving 5 bases not matched to a gene.

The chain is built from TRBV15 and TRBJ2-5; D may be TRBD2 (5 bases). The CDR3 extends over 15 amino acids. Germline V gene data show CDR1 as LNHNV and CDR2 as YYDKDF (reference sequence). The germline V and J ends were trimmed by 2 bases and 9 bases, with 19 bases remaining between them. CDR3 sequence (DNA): TGTGCCACCAGCAGACCCTTGGAGGACCCGCTGCCCCAGTACTTC. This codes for CATSRPLEDPLPQYF. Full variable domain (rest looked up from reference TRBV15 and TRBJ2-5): DAMVIQNPRYQVTQFGKPVTLSCSQTLNHNVMYWYQQKSSQAPKLLFHYYDKDFNNEADTPDNFQSRRPNTSFCFLDIRSPGLGDTAMYLCATSRPLEDPLPQYFGPGTRLLVL.

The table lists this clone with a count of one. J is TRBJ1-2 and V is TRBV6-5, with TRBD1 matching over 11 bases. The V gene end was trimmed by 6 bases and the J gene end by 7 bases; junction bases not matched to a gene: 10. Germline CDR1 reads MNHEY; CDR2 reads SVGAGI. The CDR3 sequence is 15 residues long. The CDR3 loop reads CASSRGTGGRGGYTF. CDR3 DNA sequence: TGTGCCAGCAGCCGCGGGACAGGGGGAAGAGGTGGCTACACCTTC.

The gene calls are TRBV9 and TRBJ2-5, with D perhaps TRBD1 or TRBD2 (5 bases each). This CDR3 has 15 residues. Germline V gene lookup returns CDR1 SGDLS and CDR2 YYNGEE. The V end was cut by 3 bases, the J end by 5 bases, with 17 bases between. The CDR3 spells CASSAAGTVVETQYF. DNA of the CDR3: TGTGCCAGCAGCGCAGCCGGGACCGTTGTGGAGACCCAGTACTTC.

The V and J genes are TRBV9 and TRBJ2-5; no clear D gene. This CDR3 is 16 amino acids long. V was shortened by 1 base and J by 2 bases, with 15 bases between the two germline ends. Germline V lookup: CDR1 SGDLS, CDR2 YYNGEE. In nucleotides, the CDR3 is TGTGCCAGCAGCGTATTGGGCTCGGGTGGGCAAGAGACCCAGTACTTC. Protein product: CASSVLGSGGQETQYF.

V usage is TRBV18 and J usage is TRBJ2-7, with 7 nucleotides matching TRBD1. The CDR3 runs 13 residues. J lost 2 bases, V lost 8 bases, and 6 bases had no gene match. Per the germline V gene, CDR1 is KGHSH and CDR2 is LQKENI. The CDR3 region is CASPIGTAYEQYF. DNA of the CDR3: TGTGCCAGCCCGATAGGGACAGCCTACGAGCAGTACTTC.

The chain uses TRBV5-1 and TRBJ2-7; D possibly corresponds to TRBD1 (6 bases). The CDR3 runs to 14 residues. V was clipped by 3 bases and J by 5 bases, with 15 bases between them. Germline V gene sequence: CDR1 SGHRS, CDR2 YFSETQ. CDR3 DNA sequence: TGCGCCAGCAGCTCCTACAGGGTGGAAAACGAGCAGTACTTC. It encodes CASSSYRVENEQYF.

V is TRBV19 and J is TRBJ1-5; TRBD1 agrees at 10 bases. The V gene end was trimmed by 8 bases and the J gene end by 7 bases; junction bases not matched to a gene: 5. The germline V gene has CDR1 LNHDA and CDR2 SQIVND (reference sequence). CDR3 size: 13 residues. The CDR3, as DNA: TGTGCCAGTGCCGGGGACAGGGGACAGCCCCAGCATTTT. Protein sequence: CASAGDRGQPQHF.

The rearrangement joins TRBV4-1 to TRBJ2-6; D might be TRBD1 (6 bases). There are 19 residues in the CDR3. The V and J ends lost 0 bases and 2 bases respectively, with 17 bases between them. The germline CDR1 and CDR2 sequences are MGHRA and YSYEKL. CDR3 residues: CASSQEDSPSTPGANVLTF. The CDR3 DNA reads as TGCGCCAGCAGCCAAGAGGACAGCCCATCCACGCCTGGGGCCAACGTCCTGACTTTC.